These 25 T cell receptor beta chains came from one sample sequenced in a study of CD4 T cells in relation to SARS-CoV-2 and coronaviruses. Their cognate antigens are unknown. Method: immunoSEQ multiplex PCR; TCRdb's copy keeps in-frame clones and lacks some. The data show tens of thousands of clones, 77% seen once. Sequenced material: memory CD4+ T cells from PBMCs, cultured in vitro. The receptors here all came from an adult with COVID-19.

This clone has a handful of counts. The V and J genes are TRBV5-4 and TRBJ2-3, with TRBD2 matching over 11 bases. CDR3 length: 16 amino acids. J gave up 4 bases and V 2 bases, and 6 bases lay outside the gene matches. Germline V lookup: CDR1 SGHNT, CDR2 YYREEE (reference sequence). The CDR3 nucleotides read TGTGCCAGCAGCTTCCTAGCGGGAGGTCGCGCAGATACGCAGTATTTT. Amino acid sequence: CASSFLAGGRADTQYF. Variable domain in full (rest from reference TRBV5-4 and TRBJ2-3): ETGVTQSPTHLIKTRGQQVTLRCSSQSGHNTVSWYQQALGQGPQFIFQYYREEENGRGNFPPRFSGLQFPNYSSELNVNALELDDSALYLCASSFLAGGRADTQYFGPGTRLTVL.

V is TRBV5-1 and J is TRBJ1-2; TRBD1 is a possible D gene (6 bases). This CDR3 comprises 14 residues. Germline CDR1 is SGHRS and CDR2 is YFSETQ. Trimming cost V 4 bases and J 4 bases, with 14 bases left between them. The CDR3 is CASSTSGVGYGYTF. CDR3 nucleotides: TGCGCCAGCAGCACGTCAGGGGTGGGCTATGGCTACACCTTC.

The gene calls are TRBV7-9 and TRBJ1-1; D unclear. The CDR3 is 11 residues long. The germline gives CDR1 SEHNR, CDR2 FQNEAQ (reference sequence). Deletions cut 5 bases from V and 9 bases from J, with 10 bases between. The CDR3 here is CASSNRAQAFF. The DNA for the CDR3 is TGTGCCAGCAGCAACCGGGCTCAAGCTTTCTTT.

This chain uses TRBV25-1 with TRBJ1-2; TRBD1 matches 7 bases. V shed 6 bases and J 6 bases; nucleotides not matched to a gene: 13. The CDR3 is 15 amino acids. CDR1 is MGHDK and CDR2 is SYGVNS in the germline V gene. The CDR3 nucleotides are TGTGCCAGCAGCCGGCAGGGGGGAGGGATGAATGGCTACACCTTC. The encoded protein is CASSRQGGGMNGYTF.

V is TRBV7-9 and J is TRBJ2-1, with 7 nucleotides matching TRBD2. The germline CDR1 and CDR2 sequences are SEHNR and FQNEAQ (reference sequence). The J segment lost 9 bases and the V segment lost 1 base, leaving 9 bases of the junction unmatched. The CDR3 consists of 15 residues. The chain's CDR3 is CASSLDVTSSLEQFF. CDR3 bases: TGTGCCAGCAGCTTAGATGTGACTAGCAGCCTTGAGCAGTTCTTC.

The CDR3 region has the DNA TGTGCCAGCAGTTACTCCAACAGGGATAACAATCAGCCCCAGCATTTT. Its translation: CASSYSNRDNNQPQHF. The V gene is TRBV6-5, the J gene TRBJ1-5; D perhaps matches TRBD1 (6 bases). The V end was cut by 0 bases, the J end by 3 bases, with 12 bases between. This CDR3 has 16 residues. The V gene's germline CDR1 is MNHEY and CDR2 SVGAGI.

The chain couples TRBV11-1 to TRBJ2-3; TRBD2 matches at 7 bases. The length of the CDR3 is 16 residues. The V gene end was trimmed by 5 bases and the J gene end by 4 bases; junction bases not matched to a gene: 12. Germline CDR1 is SGHAT and CDR2 is FQDESV (reference sequence). As DNA, the CDR3 is TGTGCCAGCAGCCCTAACGCGGGAGCGGTGTCAGATACGCAGTATTTT. Translated: CASSPNAGAVSDTQYF. The whole variable domain, filled in from reference TRBV11-1 and TRBJ2-3, reads EAEVAQSPRYKITEKSQAVAFWCDPISGHATLYWYRQILGQGPELLVQFQDESVVDDSQLPKDRFSAERLKGVDSTLKIQPAELGDSAMYLCASSPNAGAVSDTQYFGPGTRLTVL.

The CDR3 reads CASGRLAGADTQYF. In DNA, the CDR3 is TGTGCCAGCGGAAGACTAGCGGGAGCAGATACGCAGTATTTT. V is TRBV9 and J is TRBJ2-3, with TRBD2 identical over 12 bases. From germline, CDR1 is SGDLS and CDR2 YYNGEE. V shed 7 bases and J 4 bases; nucleotides not matched to a gene: 4. The CDR3 has 14 residues.

This chain uses TRBV7-9 with TRBJ1-4; no clear D gene. V lost 7 bases and J lost 0, with 15 bases in between. This CDR3 is 16 amino acids long. Germline loops: CDR1 SEHNR, CDR2 FQNEAQ (reference sequence). The CDR3 region is CASTKSLHATNEKLFF. In DNA, the CDR3 is TGTGCCAGCACCAAAAGTCTGCATGCAACTAATGAAAAACTGTTTTTT.

V usage is TRBV6-2 or TRBV6-3 and J usage is TRBJ2-7, with D hard to call. V was pared by 2 bases and J by 7 bases, with 9 bases between. CDR1 and CDR2 from the germline V gene are MNHEY and SVGEGT. This CDR3 contains 12 residues. The CDR3 region is CASSYLVGEQYF. The CDR3 nucleotides are TGTGCCAGCAGTTACCTCGTCGGGGAGCAGTACTTC.

V usage is TRBV5-5 and J usage is TRBJ2-5, with D maybe TRBD2 (6 bases). Germline V gene lookup returns CDR1 SGHKS and CDR2 YYEKEE (reference sequence). Deletions cut 4 bases from V and 5 bases from J, with 12 bases between. The CDR3 extends over 13 amino acids. CDR3 coding DNA: TGTGCCAGCAGCCGGGAGTTCAAGGAGACCCAGTACTTC. It is translated as CASSREFKETQYF.

This clone showed up just a few times. The chain carries TRBV28 and TRBJ2-7; D might be TRBD2 (6 bases). CDR3 length equals 17 residues. V dropped 5 bases and J dropped 4 bases, with 24 bases sitting between them. CDR1 is MDHEN, CDR2 SYDVKM, per germline. CDR3 sequence: CASSPILAEMVGYEQYF. Here the CDR3 DNA reads TGTGCCAGCAGTCCGATTTTAGCGGAGATGGTCGGGTACGAGCAGTACTTC.

V usage is TRBV20-1 and J usage is TRBJ2-5; D is unclear. Germline CDR1 and CDR2: DFQATT and SNEGSKA (reference sequence). Between the trimmed V and J ends, which lost 0 bases and 5 bases, there was a span of 4 bases. The CDR3 covers 11 residues. For the CDR3, the DNA is TGCAGTGCTAGAGATGTGGAGACCCAGTACTTC. It yields the protein CSARDVETQYF.

Note on this clone: Other DNA sequences in the same sample also yield this CDR3. The chain uses TRBV18 and TRBJ2-5; 7 bases agree with TRBD1. The CDR3 contains 12 residues. Unmatched junction bases numbered 0, after V lost 3 bases and J lost 5 bases. Germline CDR1 and CDR2: KGHSH and LQKENI. The chain's CDR3 is CASSPRGETQYF. The CDR3 coding sequence is TGTGCCAGCTCACCCAGGGGGGAGACCCAGTACTTC.

J is TRBJ1-2 and V is TRBV2; D uncertain. Germline V gene data show CDR1 as SNHLY and CDR2 as FYNNEI. The CDR3 loop spans 12 amino acids. V was pared by 2 bases and J by 2 bases, with 3 bases between. CDR3 bases: TGTGCCAGCAGTGAACAGAACTATGGCTACACCTTC. Its protein is CASSEQNYGYTF.

This chain links TRBV2 with TRBJ2-5; TRBD1 aligns across 8 bases. Trimming removed 5 bases from V and 5 bases from J; junction bases left unmatched: 7. The CDR3 totals 14 residues. Germline CDR1 is SNHLY and CDR2 is FYNNEI. The CDR3 DNA reads TGTGCCAGCAGTAAAGGACAGGGACGGGAGACCCAGTACTTC. It translates to CASSKGQGRETQYF.

This clone has more than one count but fewer than ten. Written as DNA, the CDR3 is TGTGCCACGAGAGTCCCGGGACAGGGTGTGCAGCCCCAGCATTTT. This codes for CATRVPGQGVQPQHF. The genes are TRBV10-3 and TRBJ1-5; 9 bases align to TRBD1. This CDR3 comprises 15 residues. The V gene's germline CDR1 is ENHRY and CDR2 SYGVKD. Trimming removed 10 bases from V and 7 bases from J; junction bases left unmatched: 14.

This clone was counted between two and nine times. The chain combines TRBV10-3 with TRBJ1-3; D unresolved. Germline CDR1 ENHRY, CDR2 SYGVKD. The ends were cut back, 6 bases at V and 1 base at J, with 16 bases in the middle. The CDR3 is made up of 16 amino acids. The CDR3 is CAIRGYSCRSGNTIYF. The CDR3 nucleotides read TGTGCCATCAGGGGTTACAGTTGTAGATCTGGAAACACCATATATTTT.

This clone has a handful of counts. Germline is not matched at one junction end, which may reflect a read error. The chain combines TRBV7-7 with TRBJ2-3; maybe TRBD2 (6 bases). Germline CDR1 SSHAT, CDR2 FNYEAQ (reference sequence). The CDR3 is 20 residues long. CDR3 protein: CASSLAPPGVAGLSTDTQYF. As DNA, the CDR3 is TGTGCTAGCAGCTTAGCCCCCCCGGGGGTCGCGGGTCTCAGCACAGATACGCAGTATTTT.

The CDR3: CASSFGADTHTDTQYF. The CDR3 DNA sequence: TGTGCCAGCAGCTTCGGGGCAGACACACACACAGATACGCAGTATTTT. The V gene is TRBV11-1, the J gene TRBJ2-3; D may match TRBD1 or TRBD2 (5 bases each). The CDR3 has 16 residues. Germline-derived CDR1 and CDR2 are SGHAT and FQDESV (reference sequence). V lost 3 bases and J 2 bases, leaving 15 bases between the germline ends.

The chain recombines TRBV4-1 with TRBJ2-7; D is undetermined. With 1 base removed from V and 2 bases from J, the gap between germline ends came to 12 bases. Looked up from germline, CDR1 is MGHRA and CDR2 is YSYEKL. This CDR3 comprises 15 residues. CDR3: CASSQAYGKPYEQYF. The DNA of the CDR3 is TGCGCCAGCAGCCAAGCTTATGGGAAACCCTACGAGCAGTACTTC.

The V and J genes are TRBV4-1 and TRBJ2-3; TRBD2 matches at 7 bases. CDR1 MGHRA and CDR2 YSYEKL come from the germline V gene. CDR3 length: 19 residues. The junction had 12 bases not matched to a gene; V was cut back by 0 bases and J by 0 bases. The CDR3 bases are TGCGCCAGCAGCCAAGAAAAACTTAGGGCTAGCGGAAGCACAGATACGCAGTATTTT. Encoded protein: CASSQEKLRASGSTDTQYF.

This chain connects TRBV5-1 to TRBJ1-1; 11 bases line up with TRBD1. The CDR3 spans 14 residues. CDR1 is SGHRS and CDR2 is YFSETQ in the germline V gene. V shed 6 bases, J shed 5 bases, and the junction held 6 bases outside the gene matches. The CDR3 is CASNQDRGQTEAFF. In nucleotides, the CDR3 is TGCGCCAGCAACCAGGACAGGGGGCAAACTGAAGCTTTCTTT.

The chain joins TRBV6-2 or TRBV6-3 to TRBJ1-2; a possible D gene is TRBD1 (6 bases). Germline assignment: CDR1 MNHEY and CDR2 SVGEGT. The CDR3 sequence is 13 residues long. V was pared by 4 bases and J by 2 bases, with 8 bases between. The CDR3 DNA reads TGTGCCAGCAGTTGGGACAAGAACTATGGCTACACCTTC. This translates into CASSWDKNYGYTF.

Only a few counts were recorded for this clone. One end of the junction varies from germline; a read error may be responsible. V is TRBV7-2 and J is TRBJ1-1; TRBD1 might be the D (5 bases). Germline V CDR1 and CDR2: SGHTA, FQGNSA. CDR3 length: 14 amino acids. The chain's CDR3 is CASTLGGALPEAFF. CDR3 bases: TGTGCCAGCACCTTAGGAGGGGCGCTTCCAGAAGCTTTCTTT.